These 14 T cell receptor beta chains came from one sample sequenced in a study of T cell changes during pregnancy in multiple sclerosis. Sequencing was performed with immunoSEQ multiplex PCR; in TCRdb, only in-frame clones are kept and a portion is missing. In the table there are some 97,000 clones, about 90% of which are singletons. Here the sequenced sample was peripheral blood, taken after pregnancy. These receptors were obtained from a female donor with multiple sclerosis, enrolled in a pregnancy study.

This sequence joins TRBV25-1 and TRBJ1-4, with a weak D call TRBD1 (5 bases). The CDR3 extends over 14 amino acids. Trimming shortened V by 11 bases and J by 8 bases, and 21 bases separated the two germline ends. Germline V gene lookup returns CDR1 MGHDK and CDR2 SYGVNS. CDR3 amino acids: CASGPSTKGEKLFF. In DNA form, the CDR3 reads TGTGCCTCGGGTCCCAGCACGAAGGGGGAAAAACTGTTTTTT.

This rearrangement joins TRBV5-6 to TRBJ2-6; 8 bases align to TRBD1. Germline V gene data show CDR1 as SGHDT and CDR2 as YYEEEE. J was trimmed by 5 bases and V by 0 bases; bases with no gene match: 7. The CDR3 extends over 17 amino acids. The CDR3 is CASSLGTGPYRANVLTF. CDR3 in DNA: TGTGCCAGCAGCTTGGGGACAGGGCCGTACAGGGCCAACGTCCTGACTTTC.

This clone was recorded once. The chain uses TRBV9 and TRBJ2-6; 9 bases align to TRBD1. This CDR3 region has 20 residues. With 2 bases clipped from V and 0 bases from J, the junction kept 12 bases outside the gene matches. Per the germline V gene, CDR1 is SGDLS and CDR2 is YYNGEE. The chain's CDR3 is CASSVGTGTPTPSGANVLTF. CDR3 sequence (DNA): TGTGCCAGCAGCGTCGGGACAGGGACTCCTACCCCCTCTGGGGCCAACGTCCTGACTTTC.

The rearrangement uses TRBV6-6 and TRBJ1-1, with TRBD1 matching over 11 bases. The CDR3 consists of 14 residues. V lost 6 bases to trimming and J lost 4 bases; unmatched junction nucleotides: 4. Per germline, CDR1 MNHNY and CDR2 SVGAGI (reference sequence). For the CDR3, the DNA is TGTGCCAGCAGAACCGGGACAGGGGGCACTGAAGCTTTCTTT. It specifies CASRTGTGGTEAFF.

This rearrangement joins TRBV5-6 to TRBJ2-3; 7 bases map to TRBD2. Germline lookup yields CDR1 SGHDT and CDR2 YYEEEE. The CDR3 is 14 residues long. V shed 4 bases and J 10 bases; nucleotides not matched to a gene: 12. The CDR3 sequence: CASSTVLREFAQYF. Written as DNA, the CDR3 is TGTGCCAGCAGCACCGTGCTGCGGGAGTTCGCGCAGTATTTT.

The chain uses TRBV4-3 and TRBJ1-1, with TRBD1 matching over 9 bases. CDR1 LGHNA and CDR2 YSLEER come from the germline V gene. This CDR3 has 15 residues. V lost 0 bases to trimming and J lost 13 bases; unmatched junction nucleotides: 12. CDR3 protein: CASSQDHPRTGEVFF. CDR3 DNA: TGCGCCAGCAGCCAAGATCATCCCAGGACAGGGGAGGTTTTCTTT.

The genes are TRBV30 and TRBJ2-1; 9 nucleotides align to TRBD2. This CDR3 region has 15 residues. Germline V gene data show CDR1 as GTSNPN and CDR2 as SVGIG (reference sequence). V shed 4 bases and J 4 bases; nucleotides not matched to a gene: 8. CDR3 residues: CAWTQVAGEYNEQFF. CDR3 nucleotides: TGTGCCTGGACCCAGGTAGCGGGAGAATACAATGAGCAGTTCTTC.

The chain employs TRBV5-1 and TRBJ2-3; 9 bases fit TRBD2. Trimming took 5 bases from V and 5 from J; bases not matched to a gene: 9. CDR1 SGHRS and CDR2 YFSETQ come from the germline V gene. The CDR3 has 15 amino acids. The CDR3 nucleotides are TGCGCCAGCAGACCCCCGGGACTAGCAAGAGATACGCAGTATTTT. Protein product: CASRPPGLARDTQYF. The whole variable domain, filled in from reference TRBV5-1 and TRBJ2-3, reads KAGVTQTPRYLIKTRGQQVTLSCSPISGHRSVSWYQQTPGQGLQFLFEYFSETQRNKGNFPGRFSGRQFSNSRSEMNVSTLELGDSALYLCASRPPGLARDTQYFGPGTRLTVL.

The chain recombines TRBV6-1 with TRBJ1-3; D call uncertain. The V and J ends lost 7 bases and 4 bases respectively, with 14 bases between them. In germline, CDR1 is MNHNS, CDR2 SASEGT. CDR3 size: 14 residues. DNA of the CDR3: TGTGCCAGCACTCGACAAGGAAAAGGAAACACCATATATTTT. The encoded protein is CASTRQGKGNTIYF.

The rearrangement links TRBV9 to TRBJ2-2, with D unresolved. V was cut by 0 bases and J by 2 bases, with 5 bases left in between. The CDR3 totals 14 residues. From germline, CDR1 is SGDLS and CDR2 YYNGEE. CDR3 nucleotide sequence: TGTGCCAGCAGCGTAGAACTTAACACCGGGGAGCTGTTTTTT. It encodes CASSVELNTGELFF.

This clone was observed once. V is TRBV5-1 and J is TRBJ2-7; 11 nucleotides match TRBD2. The CDR3 is 15 residues long. Germline trimming cut 3 bases from V and 1 base from J; bases unmatched to any gene: 3. Per germline, CDR1 SGHRS and CDR2 YFSETQ. DNA for the CDR3: TGCGCCAGCAGCTCGGGACTAGCGGCATCCTACGAGCAGTACTTC. Translation gives CASSSGLAASYEQYF.

The chain has TRBV6-4 and TRBJ2-3; tentatively, D is TRBD1 (5 bases). The germline V gene encodes CDR1 MRHNA and CDR2 SNTAGT. The CDR3 covers 15 residues. The V and J ends lost 5 bases and 4 bases respectively, with 16 bases between them. CDR3 amino acids: CASSPMRDRPDTQYF. CDR3 DNA: TGTGCCAGCAGTCCCATGAGAGACAGACCAGATACGCAGTATTTT.

The chain is built from TRBV7-8 and TRBJ2-7; D uncertain. The germline V and J ends were trimmed by 5 bases and 0 bases, with 11 bases remaining between them. The CDR3 extends over 14 amino acids. In germline, CDR1 is SGHVS, CDR2 FQNEAQ. The CDR3 DNA follows: TGTGCCAGCAGCCCAATGGAGAGCTCCTACGAGCAGTACTTC. Amino acid sequence: CASSPMESSYEQYF. The full variable domain, completed using reference TRBV7-8 and TRBJ2-7, is GAGVSQSPRYKVAKRGQDVALRCDPISGHVSLFWYQQALGQGPEFLTYFQNEAQLDKSGLPSDRFFAERPEGSVSTLKIQRTQQEDSAVYLCASSPMESSYEQYFGPGTRLTVT.

The V gene is TRBV5-1, the J gene TRBJ2-1; TRBD1 is a possible D gene (6 bases). Germline V gene sequence: CDR1 SGHRS, CDR2 YFSETQ. Trimming took 3 bases from V and 6 from J, leaving 10 bases between them. There are 13 residues in the CDR3. For the CDR3, the DNA is TGCGCCAGCAGCTCTATACAGGGCAATGAGCAGTTCTTC. Its translation is CASSSIQGNEQFF.